A selection of T cell receptor beta chains follows, all from one sample in a study of blood T cell repertoires in COVID-19. Some clones are missing from TCRdb's copy, which holds only in-frame ones; the method was immunoSEQ multiplex PCR. The profile shows over 120,000 clones, 80% to 90% of them singletons. Sequenced input: peripheral blood. These receptors were collected from a woman in her forties or fifties with acute or convalescent COVID-19. Both conserved end residues are part of each CDR3. The order of the fields is CDR3 length, D gene, V gene, J gene, clone size, CDR3 DNA, CDR3 protein. D genes are given only for firm matches. The size of a clone is reported for some rows only, either as once, few or many, or as a class for expanded clones.

len: 11; d_gene: .; v_gene: TRBV27; j_gene: TRBJ2-1; abundance: .; CDR3nt: TGTGCCAGCAGTACCCTAGATGAGCAGTTCTTC; CDR3aa: CASSTLDEQFF
len: 17; d_gene: TRBD2; v_gene: TRBV15; j_gene: TRBJ2-5; abundance: .; CDR3nt: TGTGCCACCAGCAGAGATGAGGGTGCGGGAGGGGGAGAGACCCAGTACTTC; CDR3aa: CATSRDEGAGGGETQYF
len: 14; d_gene: .; v_gene: TRBV6-5; j_gene: TRBJ1-1; abundance: .; CDR3nt: TGTGCCAGCAGTTACTATGGGGGGGACACTGAAGCTTTCTTT; CDR3aa: CASSYYGGDTEAFF
len: 16; d_gene: .; v_gene: TRBV4-1; j_gene: TRBJ2-3; abundance: .; CDR3nt: TGCGCCAGCAGCCAAGAGGCGACTCCCAGCACAGATACGCAGTATTTT; CDR3aa: CASSQEATPSTDTQYF
len: 14; d_gene: TRBD1; v_gene: TRBV5-5; j_gene: TRBJ1-5; abundance: .; CDR3nt: TGTGCCAGCAGCCGCGGACAGGGGAATGAGCCCCAGCATTTT; CDR3aa: CASSRGQGNEPQHF
len: 17; d_gene: TRBD2; v_gene: TRBV5-1; j_gene: TRBJ2-3; abundance: .; CDR3nt: TGCGCCAGCAGCTCACAGACTAGCGGGAGGGTCGCAGATACGCAGTATTTT; CDR3aa: CASSSQTSGRVADTQYF
len: 15; d_gene: TRBD1; v_gene: TRBV7-3; j_gene: TRBJ2-1; abundance: .; CDR3nt: TGTGCCAGCAGCTTAACGTCGCAGGCAGGGGGTGAGCAGTTCTTC; CDR3aa: CASSLTSQAGGEQFF
len: 16; d_gene: TRBD1; v_gene: TRBV10-1; j_gene: TRBJ1-3; abundance: .; CDR3nt: TGCGCCAGCAGTGGGGGACAGGGACTCTCTGGAAACACCATATATTTT; CDR3aa: CASSGGQGLSGNTIYF
len: 16; d_gene: .; v_gene: TRBV19; j_gene: TRBJ1-6; abundance: .; CDR3nt: TGTGCCAGTAGTCGCACAGAGAGCTCCTATAATTCACCCCTCCACTTT; CDR3aa: CASSRTESSYNSPLHF
len: 13; d_gene: TRBD1; v_gene: TRBV12-3/TRBV12-4; j_gene: TRBJ1-2; abundance: .; CDR3nt: TGTGCCAGCAGTCCTGGACAGGGGGTAACCTACACCTTC; CDR3aa: CASSPGQGVTYTF
len: 14; d_gene: .; v_gene: TRBV19; j_gene: TRBJ1-1; abundance: .; CDR3nt: TGTGCCAGTAGTTTACACAGGGCGGGCACTGAAGCTTTCTTT; CDR3aa: CASSLHRAGTEAFF
len: 16; d_gene: .; v_gene: TRBV9; j_gene: TRBJ2-1; abundance: .; CDR3nt: TGTGCCAGCAGCGTAGCGGCGGGGCCCTCCTACAATGAGCAGTTCTTC; CDR3aa: CASSVAAGPSYNEQFF
len: 13; d_gene: .; v_gene: TRBV21-1; j_gene: TRBJ1-1; abundance: .; CDR3nt: TGTGCCAGCAGCAAAGCGAGGCGGAATGAAGCTTTCTTT; CDR3aa: CASSKARRNEAFF
len: 14; d_gene: .; v_gene: TRBV4-1; j_gene: TRBJ2-7; abundance: .; CDR3nt: TGCGCCAGCAGCCAAGATTGGGGGGGCCAGGAGCAGTACTTC; CDR3aa: CASSQDWGGQEQYF
len: 16; d_gene: TRBD2; v_gene: TRBV7-6; j_gene: TRBJ2-1; abundance: .; CDR3nt: TGTGCCAGCAGCTCAGTCTTGAGCGGGGGCAACAATGAGCAGTTCTTC; CDR3aa: CASSSVLSGGNNEQFF
len: 19; d_gene: TRBD1; v_gene: TRBV12-5; j_gene: TRBJ2-7; abundance: .; CDR3nt: TGTGCTAGTGGTTTGGTCGGGACAGGGGGGGCCGGGACTAGTAACGAGCAGTACTTC; CDR3aa: CASGLVGTGGAGTSNEQYF
len: 13; d_gene: .; v_gene: TRBV10-1; j_gene: TRBJ1-1; abundance: .; CDR3nt: TGCGCCAGCAGAGGGGGGGCAGACACTGAAGCTTTCTTT; CDR3aa: CASRGGADTEAFF
len: 12; d_gene: .; v_gene: TRBV7-6; j_gene: TRBJ1-1; abundance: .; CDR3nt: TGTGCCAGCAGCTCACAGAACACTGAAGCTTTCTTT; CDR3aa: CASSSQNTEAFF
len: 15; d_gene: .; v_gene: TRBV20-1; j_gene: TRBJ1-2; abundance: few; CDR3nt: TGCAGTGCTAGTCCCAGAGGGGGGGGAAACTATGGCTACACCTTC; CDR3aa: CSASPRGGGNYGYTF
len: 14; d_gene: .; v_gene: TRBV30; j_gene: TRBJ2-5; abundance: .; CDR3nt: TGTGCCTGGAGTGATAGGAGGGGCCCAGAGACCCAGTACTTC; CDR3aa: CAWSDRRGPETQYF
len: 15; d_gene: .; v_gene: TRBV7-9; j_gene: TRBJ2-1; abundance: .; CDR3nt: TGTGCCAGCAGCTTAGCGCAGGGGACCTACAATGAGCAGTTCTTC; CDR3aa: CASSLAQGTYNEQFF
len: 11; d_gene: .; v_gene: TRBV29-1; j_gene: TRBJ1-2; abundance: .; CDR3nt: TGCAGCGTTGGCCCGACAGATGGCTACACCTTC; CDR3aa: CSVGPTDGYTF
len: 13; d_gene: .; v_gene: TRBV2; j_gene: TRBJ1-1; abundance: .; CDR3nt: TGTGCCAGCACCTCACAGGTGAACACTGAAGCTTTCTTT; CDR3aa: CASTSQVNTEAFF
len: 17; d_gene: TRBD1; v_gene: TRBV6-6; j_gene: TRBJ1-4; abundance: few; CDR3nt: TGTGCCAGCAGTCCAGGGGGACAGACTGCAACTAATGAAAAACTGTTTTTT; CDR3aa: CASSPGGQTATNEKLFF
len: 16; d_gene: TRBD2; v_gene: TRBV4-1; j_gene: TRBJ2-7; abundance: .; CDR3nt: TGCGCCAGCAGCCAAGGGGTGATTAGCGGGCCCTACGAGCAGTACTTC; CDR3aa: CASSQGVISGPYEQYF
len: 17; d_gene: TRBD2; v_gene: TRBV10-2; j_gene: TRBJ2-1; abundance: .; CDR3nt: TGCGCCAGCAGTGAGACTTTCGGTAGCGGGATTGTGTATGAGCAGTTCTTC; CDR3aa: CASSETFGSGIVYEQFF
len: 11; d_gene: .; v_gene: TRBV12-5; j_gene: TRBJ1-5; abundance: .; CDR3nt: TGTGCTAGTGGTCTAAATCAGCCCCAGCATTTT; CDR3aa: CASGLNQPQHF
len: 14; d_gene: TRBD1; v_gene: TRBV19; j_gene: TRBJ2-7; abundance: .; CDR3nt: TGTGCCAGTAGCCGGGACAGGAGTGCCTACGAGCAGTACTTC; CDR3aa: CASSRDRSAYEQYF
len: 15; d_gene: TRBD1; v_gene: TRBV29-1; j_gene: TRBJ2-7; abundance: .; CDR3nt: TGCAGCGTTGAAGGGGACAGGGTTAACGCCTACGAGCAGTACTTC; CDR3aa: CSVEGDRVNAYEQYF
len: 14; d_gene: .; v_gene: TRBV7-8; j_gene: TRBJ1-3; abundance: many; CDR3nt: TGTGCCAGCAGCTTAGGGGGGGTTGGAAACACCATATATTTT; CDR3aa: CASSLGGVGNTIYF
len: 17; d_gene: .; v_gene: TRBV30; j_gene: TRBJ2-3; abundance: .; CDR3nt: TGTGCCTGGAGTGGGGGGGGTGCAGGGGAGACCACAGATACGCAGTATTTT; CDR3aa: CAWSGGGAGETTDTQYF
len: 14; d_gene: TRBD1; v_gene: TRBV4-2; j_gene: TRBJ1-1; abundance: .; CDR3nt: TGTGCCAGCAGCGGGACAGGGATGAACACTGAAGCTTTCTTT; CDR3aa: CASSGTGMNTEAFF
len: 15; d_gene: TRBD1; v_gene: TRBV4-1; j_gene: TRBJ1-6; abundance: .; CDR3nt: TGCGCCAGCAGCCAAGATCCAGGGGGCGGATCACCCCTCCACTTT; CDR3aa: CASSQDPGGGSPLHF
len: 14; d_gene: .; v_gene: TRBV5-3; j_gene: TRBJ2-7; abundance: .; CDR3nt: TGTGCCAGAAGCTCGCAGCGGCTATCCTACGAGCAGTACTTC; CDR3aa: CARSSQRLSYEQYF
len: 15; d_gene: .; v_gene: TRBV7-9; j_gene: TRBJ2-7; abundance: few; CDR3nt: TGTGCCAGCAGCTTATCGGGGGACAGATTCTACGAGCAGTACTTC; CDR3aa: CASSLSGDRFYEQYF
len: 12; d_gene: .; v_gene: TRBV10-3; j_gene: TRBJ2-5; abundance: .; CDR3nt: TGTGCCATCAGTGGTTTAGAAGAGACCCAGTACTTC; CDR3aa: CAISGLEETQYF
len: 14; d_gene: TRBD2; v_gene: TRBV5-1; j_gene: TRBJ2-1; abundance: .; CDR3nt: TGCGCCAGCAGCTTAGCGGGAGGCGTTAATGAGCAGTTCTTC; CDR3aa: CASSLAGGVNEQFF
len: 15; d_gene: TRBD2; v_gene: TRBV3-1/TRBV3-2; j_gene: TRBJ2-5; abundance: .; CDR3nt: TGTGCCAGCAGCCAAGTAATAGCGGGGGGTGAGACCCAGTACTTC; CDR3aa: CASSQVIAGGETQYF
len: 14; d_gene: .; v_gene: TRBV5-1; j_gene: TRBJ2-7; abundance: .; CDR3nt: TGCGCCAGCAGCTTGTCTGCAGACTACTACGAGCAGTACTTC; CDR3aa: CASSLSADYYEQYF
len: 16; d_gene: TRBD1; v_gene: TRBV5-5; j_gene: TRBJ1-4; abundance: .; CDR3nt: TGTGCCAGCAGCTTGGCCACAGGGGCAACTAATGAAAAACTGTTTTTT; CDR3aa: CASSLATGATNEKLFF
len: 16; d_gene: TRBD1; v_gene: TRBV9; j_gene: TRBJ2-1; abundance: .; CDR3nt: TGTGCCAGCAGCCCAACGATAGGACAGGGGTACAATGAGCAGTTCTTC; CDR3aa: CASSPTIGQGYNEQFF